This T cell receptor (beta chain) comes out of a study of T cell repertoires in cytomegalovirus infection. Study-level background: In public TCR beta signatures, there were indications of both CMV infection and matching HLA type.

Details on this clonotype: Its antigen is still unknown.

V was shortened by 0 bases and J by 7 bases, with 7 bases between the two germline ends. CDR3 length: 12 amino acids. Germline CDR1 LGHNT, CDR2 FRNRAP. Via MiXCR, TCRdb re-called the reads, giving one row per CDR3 protein. The table records 750,000 to 950,000 distinct CDR3 sequences, 25% to 30% of them present only once. This clonotype was obtained from a human donor in good health (CMV status not recorded). Some clones in this sample may be carry-over from other donors' samples. This sequence joins TRBV12-5 and TRBJ2-7; weak D call: TRBD2 (5 bases). The sample consisted of cultured CD8+ T cells from PBMCs, taken from culture after CMV antigen stimulation. Here the CDR3 reads CASGLVRVEQYV. The CDR3 DNA reads TGTGCTAGTGGTTTGGTGAGGGTAGAGCAGTACGTC.